The 20 T cell receptor beta chains below were found in one sample sequenced in a study of blood T cell repertoires in COVID-19. Libraries were prepared by immunoSEQ multiplex PCR; TCRdb keeps only in-frame clonotypes and omits some of them. The sample records some 260,000 clones, approximately 80% being singletons. The sample was peripheral blood. These receptors originate from a woman in her thirties or forties with active or convalescent COVID-19.

V usage is TRBV4-1 and J usage is TRBJ1-6; 10 bases align to TRBD1. Germline V CDR1 and CDR2: MGHRA, YSYEKL. The CDR3 loop spans 15 amino acids. Unmatched junction bases numbered 5, after V lost 4 bases and J lost 8 bases. CDR3 sequence: CASSPLGTGDSPLHF. As DNA, the CDR3 is TGCGCCAGCAGCCCCCTAGGGACAGGGGATTCACCCCTCCACTTT.

V and J are TRBV2 and TRBJ1-5, with 7 bases matching TRBD1. Germline V lookup: CDR1 SNHLY, CDR2 FYNNEI. Trimming took 2 bases from V and 6 from J; bases not matched to a gene: 7. The CDR3 runs 15 residues. CDR3 in amino acids: CASSEMGQRTQPQHF. For the CDR3, the DNA is TGTGCCAGCAGTGAAATGGGACAGAGGACTCAGCCCCAGCATTTT.

The rearrangement joins TRBV20-1 to TRBJ1-2; no reliable D call. The CDR3 is 11 residues long. V was pared by 0 bases and J by 8 bases, with 7 bases between. CDR1 DFQATT and CDR2 SNEGSKA come from the germline V gene (reference sequence). The CDR3 spells CSARDGRGYTF. The CDR3 DNA reads TGCAGTGCTAGAGACGGTAGAGGCTACACCTTC.

On this clone: Other nucleotide sequences from this sample produce the same CDR3. The rearrangement links TRBV2 to TRBJ1-2, with TRBD1 matching 7 bases. The CDR3 is 13 amino acids. J lost 4 bases, V lost 4 bases, and 3 bases had no gene match. CDR1 is SNHLY and CDR2 is FYNNEI in the germline V gene. The CDR3 is CASSGQGSYGYTF. The CDR3 DNA is TGTGCCAGCAGTGGACAGGGCTCCTATGGCTACACCTTC.

The rearrangement uses TRBV5-4 and TRBJ1-4, with 8 bases lining up with TRBD1. V dropped 5 bases and J dropped 5; count of bases not matched to a gene: 5. The CDR3 length is 14 residues. Germline CDR1 is SGHNT and CDR2 is YYREEE (reference sequence). The CDR3 coding sequence is TGTGCCAGCAGTCCCACAGGGGGGAATGAAAAACTGTTTTTT. Translating gives CASSPTGGNEKLFF. The complete variable domain, with remaining parts taken from reference TRBV5-4 and TRBJ1-4, reads ETGVTQSPTHLIKTRGQQVTLRCSSQSGHNTVSWYQQALGQGPQFIFQYYREEENGRGNFPPRFSGLQFPNYSSELNVNALELDDSALYLCASSPTGGNEKLFFGSGTQLSVL.

This chain connects TRBV5-1 to TRBJ1-6, with 10 bases fitting TRBD1. The V segment lost 3 bases and the J segment 5 bases; nucleotides outside the gene matches: 5. The germline CDR1 and CDR2 sequences are SGHRS and YFSETQ. CDR3 size: 16 residues. CDR3 DNA sequence: TGCGCCAGCAGCTCCCGGACAGGGGGTGATAATTCACCCCTCCACTTT. Protein sequence: CASSSRTGGDNSPLHF.

Only a few counts were recorded for this clone. The CDR3 DNA follows: TGTGCCAGCAGTGACTCTACGGGGGGTGGCACAGATACGCAGTATTTT. This sequence encodes CASSDSTGGGTDTQYF. The chain uses TRBV6-4 and TRBJ2-3, with 7 positions matching TRBD2. Germline V gene lookup returns CDR1 MRHNA and CDR2 SNTAGT. This CDR3 has 16 amino acids. Losses at the gene ends were 0 bases for V and 1 base for J; bases not matched to a gene: 4.

V gene TRBV12-3 or TRBV12-4 combines with J gene TRBJ2-7; D call uncertain. This CDR3 is 13 amino acids long. V was pared by 3 bases and J by 5 bases, with 11 bases between. The CDR3 region has the DNA TGTGCCAGCAGTTTTATAACCTATAACGAGCAGTACGTC. Its protein is CASSFITYNEQYV.

The chain uses TRBV10-1 and TRBJ1-5; D gene unclear. Germline values: CDR1 WNHNN, CDR2 SYGVQD (reference sequence). The CDR3 has 13 amino acids. V lost 0 bases and J lost 5, with 5 bases in between. The CDR3 DNA is TGCGCCAGCAGTGAGTCGGGAGATCAGCCCCAGCATTTT. This translates into CASSESGDQPQHF.

This rearrangement joins TRBV5-1 to TRBJ1-2; perhaps TRBD1 as D (6 bases). There are 14 residues in the CDR3. V dropped 6 bases and J dropped 2 bases, with 14 bases sitting between them. CDR1 is SGHRS, CDR2 YFSETQ, per germline. The CDR3 DNA sequence: TGCGCCAGCAAAATAACCGGGACAAACTATGGCTACACCTTC. Protein product: CASKITGTNYGYTF. The full variable domain, with the rest looked up from reference TRBV5-1 and TRBJ1-2, is KAGVTQTPRYLIKTRGQQVTLSCSPISGHRSVSWYQQTPGQGLQFLFEYFSETQRNKGNFPGRFSGRQFSNSRSEMNVSTLELGDSALYLCASKITGTNYGYTFGSGTRLTVV.

The chain combines TRBV9 with TRBJ2-7; 8 nucleotides match TRBD2. Germline CDR1 and CDR2: SGDLS and YYNGEE. V was pared by 0 bases and J by 0 bases, with 11 bases of the junction left unmatched. The CDR3 is 18 residues long. CDR3 bases: TGTGCCAGCAGCGTAGGGAACCCAGCGGGGGTTTTCTCCTACGAGCAGTACTTC. Amino acid sequence: CASSVGNPAGVFSYEQYF. The whole variable domain, filled in from reference TRBV9 and TRBJ2-7, reads DSGVTQTPKHLITATGQRVTLRCSPRSGDLSVYWYQQSLDQGLQFLIQYYNGEERAKGNILERFSAQQFPDLHSELNLSSLELGDSALYFCASSVGNPAGVFSYEQYFGPGTRLTVT.

This chain links TRBV15 with TRBJ1-5, with D tentatively TRBD1 (5 bases). The CDR3 has 16 residues. Trimming removed 3 bases at V and 6 bases at J, with 18 bases between. CDR1 LNHNV and CDR2 YYDKDF come from the germline V gene (reference sequence). The CDR3 DNA is TGTGCCACCAGCAGGATACTCGTGGGGGAGGGTCAGCCCCAGCATTTT. This codes for CATSRILVGEGQPQHF.

The gene calls are TRBV30 and TRBJ1-1; 7 bases are a match to TRBD1. Germline-derived CDR1 and CDR2 are GTSNPN and SVGIG (reference sequence). The CDR3 totals 12 residues. CDR3 bases: TGTGCATCGGACAGGAGCAACACTGAAGCTTTCTTT. Residues: CASDRSNTEAFF.

The rearrangement uses TRBV2 and TRBJ1-2; 8 bases agree with TRBD1. The CDR3 covers 15 residues. Germline CDR1 and CDR2: SNHLY and FYNNEI. V dropped 1 base and J dropped 4; count of bases not matched to a gene: 5. The CDR3 protein is CASSEGTGTGYGYTF. For the CDR3, the DNA is TGTGCCAGCAGTGAAGGGACAGGGACGGGCTATGGCTACACCTTC.

This chain links TRBV30 with TRBJ2-5; D gene unclear. V dropped 4 bases and J dropped 3 bases, with 9 bases sitting between them. The length of the CDR3 is 12 residues. CDR1 and CDR2 from the germline V gene are GTSNPN and SVGIG (reference sequence). This CDR3 is CAWKRGEETQYF. The CDR3 DNA sequence: TGTGCCTGGAAGAGAGGCGAAGAGACCCAGTACTTC.

The chain combines TRBV27 with TRBJ1-4; D is perhaps TRBD1 (5 bases). V lost 6 bases and J 5 bases, leaving 13 bases between the germline ends. The CDR3 runs to 14 residues. The V gene's germline CDR1 is MNHEY and CDR2 SMNVEV (reference sequence). The CDR3 here is CASSPWDSNEKLFF. CDR3 coding DNA: TGTGCCAGCAGCCCCTGGGACTCCAATGAAAAACTGTTTTTT. Full variable domain (remainder filled in from reference TRBV27 and TRBJ1-4): EAQVTQNPRYLITVTGKKLTVTCSQNMNHEYMSWYRQDPGLGLRQIYYSMNVEVTDKGDVPEGYKVSRKEKRNFPLILESPSPNQTSLYFCASSPWDSNEKLFFGSGTQLSVL.

On this clone itself: The junction departs from germline at one end; a sequencing error may be responsible. The chain recombines TRBV5-4 with TRBJ2-1, with 7 bases that match TRBD2. The CDR3 covers 16 residues. The germline V gene has CDR1 SGHNT and CDR2 YYREEE (reference sequence). CDR3 loop: CASSLDGTTLYNEQFF. Written as DNA, the CDR3 is TGTGCCAGCAGTTTGGACGGGACTACTTTATACAATGAGCAGTTCTTC. The full variable domain, its missing parts supplied by reference TRBV5-4 and TRBJ2-1, is ETGVTQSPTHLIKTRGQQVTLRCSSQSGHNTVSWYQQALGQGPQFIFQYYREEENGRGNFPPRFSGLQFPNYSSELNVNALELDDSALYLCASSLDGTTLYNEQFFGPGTRLTVL.

The V and J genes are TRBV30 and TRBJ1-5; D not resolved. Trimming took 0 bases from V and 1 from J, leaving 7 bases between them. The CDR3 consists of 14 residues. Germline V gene data show CDR1 as GTSNPN and CDR2 as SVGIG (reference sequence). This CDR3 reads CAWSVGGSNQPQHF. CDR3 coding DNA: TGTGCCTGGAGTGTCGGAGGGAGCAATCAGCCCCAGCATTTT. Supplemented by reference TRBV30 and TRBJ1-5, the full variable domain reads SQTIHQWPATLVQPVGSPLSLECTVEGTSNPNLYWYRQAAGRGLQLLFYSVGIGQISSEVPQNLSASRPQDRQFILSSKKLLLSDSGFYLCAWSVGGSNQPQHFGDGTRLSIL.

V usage is TRBV27 and J usage is TRBJ2-3; D not certain. The V and J ends lost 5 bases and 4 bases respectively, with 7 bases between them. Germline CDR1 reads MNHEY; CDR2 reads SMNVEV (reference sequence). There are 12 residues in the CDR3. CDR3 amino acids: CASSPPADTQYF. The DNA of the CDR3 is TGTGCCAGCAGTCCCCCCGCAGATACGCAGTATTTT.

DNA of the CDR3: TGTGCCAGCAGTGCTCTGGGGCAGGACTATGGCTACACCTTC. Protein product: CASSALGQDYGYTF. The J gene is TRBJ1-2, the V gene TRBV2; D is possibly TRBD1 (5 bases). This CDR3 has 14 amino acids. V was clipped by 4 bases and J by 3 bases, with 12 bases between them. Per the germline V gene, CDR1 is SNHLY and CDR2 is FYNNEI.